This T cell receptor beta chain was sequenced for a study of cytomegalovirus exposure and HLA in healthy donors. Study outcomes and limitations: Association of about 17,000 TCR beta sequences with HLA alleles was found at 0.05 false discovery rate in a later analysis. Within the data, a cluster of highly shared sequence variants was likely a sequencing artifact. The classifier reportedly diagnosed cytomegalovirus status with high sensitivity and specificity.

The CDR3 covers 14 residues. Germline loops: CDR1 SGDLS, CDR2 YYNGEE. V lost 0 bases to trimming and J lost 0 bases, with 5 bases between them. Vbeta (60) and Jbeta (13) primers were used in the PCR. Sequencing used immunoSEQ multiplex PCR; TCRdb keeps in-frame clones, though not all of them. This table holds some 170,000 clones, 80% to 90% found once. Concerning this clone: Its antigen is still unknown.

The TCR comes from a woman aged 18-29 years in good health and CMV-seropositive. V gene TRBV9 combines with J gene TRBJ2-3; D is uncertain. Sequenced input: PBMCs. The DNA of the CDR3 is TGTGCCAGCAGCGTAGGCGCCAGCACAGATACGCAGTATTTT. It codes for CASSVGASTDTQYF.